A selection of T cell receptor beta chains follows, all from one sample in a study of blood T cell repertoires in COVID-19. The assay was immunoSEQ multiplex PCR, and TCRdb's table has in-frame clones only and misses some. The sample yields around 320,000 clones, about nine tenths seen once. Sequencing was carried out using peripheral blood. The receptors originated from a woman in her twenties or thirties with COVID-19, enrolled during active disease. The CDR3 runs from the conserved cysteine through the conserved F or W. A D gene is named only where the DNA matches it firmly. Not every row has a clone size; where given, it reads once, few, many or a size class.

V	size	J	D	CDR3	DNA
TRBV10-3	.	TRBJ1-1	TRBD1	CAISEGQGVLNTEAFF	TGTGCCATCAGTGAAGGACAGGGGGTTCTAAACACTGAAGCTTTCTTT
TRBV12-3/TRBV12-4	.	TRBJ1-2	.	CASSLGPDDGYTF	TGTGCCAGCAGTTTGGGCCCAGACGATGGCTACACCTTC
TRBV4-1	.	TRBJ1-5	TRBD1	CASSQVRTGALGPQHF	TGCGCCAGCAGCCAAGTTAGGACAGGGGCCTTGGGGCCCCAGCATTTT
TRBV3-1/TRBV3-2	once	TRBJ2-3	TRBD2	CASSQRNPGLAGGHASTDTQYF	TGTGCCAGCAGCCAACGTAACCCGGGACTAGCGGGGGGCCACGCTAGCACAGATACGCAGTATTTT
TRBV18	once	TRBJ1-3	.	CAVDPGDGNTIYF	TGTGCTGTCGACCCCGGGGATGGAAACACCATATATTTT
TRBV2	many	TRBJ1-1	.	CASHDSGTEAFF	TGTGCCAGCCACGACTCGGGCACTGAAGCTTTCTTT
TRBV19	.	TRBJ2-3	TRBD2	CASSIGGGLADTQYF	TGTGCCAGTAGTATTGGCGGGGGGTTGGCAGATACGCAGTATTTT
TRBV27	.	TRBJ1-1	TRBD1	CASSSGTGNTEAFF	TGTGCCAGCAGTTCCGGGACAGGGAACACTGAAGCTTTCTTT
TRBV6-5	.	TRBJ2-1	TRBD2	CASSYGASGGAFEQFF	TGTGCCAGCAGTTACGGGGCTAGCGGGGGGGCATTCGAGCAGTTCTTC
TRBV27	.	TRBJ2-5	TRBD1	CASMGQGPETQYF	TGTGCCAGCATGGGACAGGGGCCAGAGACCCAGTACTTC
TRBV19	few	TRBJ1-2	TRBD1	CASSIGQGTIYGYTF	TGTGCCAGTAGTATTGGACAGGGAACAATCTATGGCTACACCTTC
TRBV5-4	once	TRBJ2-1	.	CASSSGLSYNEQFF	TGTGCCAGCAGCTCGGGACTCTCCTACAATGAGCAGTTCTTC
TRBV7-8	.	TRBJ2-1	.	CASSTSRVAYNEQFF	TGTGCCAGCAGCACCAGCAGAGTAGCTTACAATGAGCAGTTCTTC
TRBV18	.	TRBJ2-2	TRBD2	CASSPRTSGGVGELFF	TGTGCCAGCTCACCCCGAACTAGCGGGGGAGTCGGGGAGCTGTTTTTT
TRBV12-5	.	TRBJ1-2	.	CASGSLGGVNYGYTF	TGTGCTAGTGGTTCCCTCGGGGGGGTTAACTATGGCTACACCTTC
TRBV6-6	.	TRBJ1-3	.	CASSYDRGRNTIYF	TGTGCCAGCAGTTACGACCGGGGGAGAAACACCATATATTTT
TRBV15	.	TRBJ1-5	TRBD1	CATLQGASSNQPQHF	TGTGCCACCTTACAGGGGGCTTCAAGCAATCAGCCCCAGCATTTT
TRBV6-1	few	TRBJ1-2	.	CASSEAPGYGYTF	TGTGCCAGCAGTGAAGCGCCGGGATATGGCTACACCTTC
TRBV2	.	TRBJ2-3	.	CASSEQGSTDTQYF	TGTGCCAGCAGTGAACAGGGATCCACAGATACGCAGTATTTT
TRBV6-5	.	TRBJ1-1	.	CASSYSRAGAAFF	TGTGCCAGCAGTTACTCTAGGGCGGGGGCAGCTTTCTTT
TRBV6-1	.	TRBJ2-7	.	CASSEAQGSEQYF	TGTGCCAGCAGTGAAGCGCAGGGTTCCGAGCAGTACTTC
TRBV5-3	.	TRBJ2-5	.	CARSQGLRIWCEETQYF	TGTGCCAGAAGCCAGGGGTTGAGGATATGGTGTGAGGAGACCCAGTACTTC
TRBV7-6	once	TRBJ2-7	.	CASSLGGHSYEQYF	TGTGCCAGCAGCTTAGGGGGGCACTCCTACGAGCAGTACTTC
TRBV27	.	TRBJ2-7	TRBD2	CASSSYLAGAYEQYF	TGTGCCAGCAGTTCCTATCTAGCGGGGGCCTACGAGCAGTACTTC
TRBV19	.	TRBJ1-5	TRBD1	CASRYRRTGSSQPQHF	TGTGCCAGTAGATATCGCCGGACAGGGAGTAGTCAGCCCCAGCATTTT
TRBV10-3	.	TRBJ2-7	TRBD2	CAISSSSGTSYYEQYF	TGTGCCATCAGTTCTTCTTCGGGGACTAGCTACTACGAGCAGTACTTC
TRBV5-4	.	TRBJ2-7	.	CASSKPGFEQYF	TGTGCCAGCAGCAAACCTGGCTTCGAGCAGTACTTC
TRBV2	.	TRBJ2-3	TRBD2	CASSDASGVTDTQYF	TGTGCCAGCAGTGACGCTAGCGGGGTCACAGATACGCAGTATTTT
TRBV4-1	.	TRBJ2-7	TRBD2	CASSQDPSGGANYEQYF	TGCGCCAGCAGCCAAGATCCTAGCGGGGGGGCCAACTACGAGCAGTACTTC
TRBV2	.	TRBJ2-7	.	CASKQGSYEQYF	TGTGCCAGCAAGCAGGGATCCTACGAGCAGTACTTC
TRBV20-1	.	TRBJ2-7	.	CSASGQNSYEQYF	TGCAGTGCTAGTGGGCAAAACTCCTACGAGCAGTACTTC
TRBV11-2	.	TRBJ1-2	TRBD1	CASSLEGRGGVYGYTF	TGTGCCAGCAGCTTAGAGGGACGAGGGGGCGTCTATGGCTACACCTTC
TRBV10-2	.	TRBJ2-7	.	CASSDSFQKYEQYF	TGCGCCAGCAGTGACTCATTTCAGAAGTACGAGCAGTACTTC
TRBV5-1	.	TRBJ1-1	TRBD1	CASSRDGQANTEAFF	TGCGCCAGCAGCAGAGACGGACAGGCGAACACTGAAGCTTTCTTT
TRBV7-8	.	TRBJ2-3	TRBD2	CASSFAGTSGGTTDTQYF	TGTGCCAGCAGCTTCGCGGGGACTAGCGGGGGCACCACAGATACGCAGTATTTT
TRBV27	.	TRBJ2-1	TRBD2	CASSLLRGGNEQFF	TGTGCCAGCAGTTTACTGCGGGGGGGGAATGAGCAGTTCTTC
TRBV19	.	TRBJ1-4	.	CASHVTGRANEKLFF	TGTGCCAGTCACGTCACAGGTCGGGCTAATGAAAAACTGTTTTTT
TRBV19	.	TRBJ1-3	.	CASSRYTGTFQNTIYF	TGTGCCAGTAGCCGTTACACCGGGACTTTCCAAAACACCATATATTTT
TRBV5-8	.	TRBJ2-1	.	CASSLRGYNEQFF	TGTGCCAGCAGCTTGCGGGGTTACAATGAGCAGTTCTTC
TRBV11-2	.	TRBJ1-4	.	CASSLHGGTNEKLFF	TGTGCCAGCAGCCTACATGGGGGGACTAATGAAAAACTGTTTTTT
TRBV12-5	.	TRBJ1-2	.	CASGLEDRPNYGYTF	TGTGCTAGTGGTTTGGAAGACAGACCTAACTATGGCTACACCTTC
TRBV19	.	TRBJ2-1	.	CASTLGGHSYNEQFF	TGTGCCAGTACTCTCGGGGGGCACTCCTACAATGAGCAGTTCTTC
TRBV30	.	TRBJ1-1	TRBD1	CAWGSGGLNTEAFF	TGTGCCTGGGGGTCAGGGGGCTTAAACACTGAAGCTTTCTTT
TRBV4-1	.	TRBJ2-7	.	CASSPQQGPYEQYF	TGCGCCAGCAGCCCCCAACAGGGACCCTACGAGCAGTACTTC
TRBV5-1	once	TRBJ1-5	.	CASSPTGRNQPQHF	TGCGCCAGCAGCCCCACAGGGCGCAATCAGCCCCAGCATTTT
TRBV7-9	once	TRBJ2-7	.	CASSSQGQIVGEQYF	TGTGCCAGCAGCTCCCAGGGACAAATCGTAGGCGAGCAGTACTTC
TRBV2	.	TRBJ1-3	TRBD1	CASSEGQGAKNTIYF	TGTGCCAGCAGTGAGGGACAGGGGGCGAAAAACACCATATATTTT
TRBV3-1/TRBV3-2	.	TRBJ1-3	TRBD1	CASSPGGRGNTIYF	TGTGCCAGCAGCCCAGGGGGTCGTGGAAACACCATATATTTT
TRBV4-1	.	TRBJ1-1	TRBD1	CASSRPKILGTAFEMNTEAFF	TGCGCCAGCAGCCGCCCGAAGATTCTCGGGACAGCATTCGAAATGAACACTGAAGCTTTCTTT